Presented here are 27 T cell receptor beta chains from one specimen sequenced in a study of radiation and T cells in renal cell carcinoma (dated by TCRdb to the early 2020s). Library method: the immunoSEQ multiplex PCR assay. Held by TCRdb, this immuneACCESS table contains in-frame sequences only and omits some clones. Under half of the omission traces to an unresolved V gene where checked; the cause of the rest is unknown. In all, the sample holds about 150,000 clones, and roughly 90% of those were seen once. 13% of the sample belongs to the ten largest clones. The time point label, as the study defines it: blood 2 weeks post-SBRT. The label giving this sample's treatment or condition can be read as: 15 Gy SBRT to primary tumor, nephrectomy 4 weeks later. Source: blood, taken from a patient whose treatment included radiotherapy and nephrectomy. The receptor source for this set is a woman aged 45 to 65 with renal cell carcinoma.

The chain links TRBV6-5 to TRBJ1-2; 8 positions agree with TRBD1. This CDR3 is 15 amino acids long. With V trimmed by 8 bases and J by 3 bases, 11 bases remained unmatched. The germline gives CDR1 MNHEY, CDR2 SVGAGI. CDR3 sequence: CASGSRDRNHYGYTF. The CDR3, as DNA: TGTGCCAGCGGCTCCCGGGACAGGAATCACTATGGCTACACCTTC.

This chain links TRBV5-1 with TRBJ1-1, with a possible D match to TRBD1 (6 bases). Per germline, CDR1 SGHRS and CDR2 YFSETQ. The CDR3 runs to 13 residues. V gave up 2 bases and J gave up 3 bases, with 8 bases separating them. In nucleotides, the CDR3 is TGCGCCAGCAGCTTACAGGGTTACACTGAAGCTTTCTTT. As protein: CASSLQGYTEAFF.

Regarding this clone: The junction does not match germline at one end; this may be a read error. The chain employs TRBV6-1 and TRBJ1-2; a possible D gene is TRBD1 (6 bases). Germline-derived CDR1 and CDR2 are MNHNS and SASEGT. The CDR3 has 13 residues. The CDR3 DNA is TGTGCCAGCAGTGAAGTGCCCCAGACAGGACCCATTTTC. Translation gives CASSEVPQTGPIF.

This chain connects TRBV9 to TRBJ2-1; a weak D match, TRBD1 (5 bases). This CDR3 contains 15 residues. Germline-derived CDR1 and CDR2 are SGDLS and YYNGEE. Trimming pared 4 bases from V and 9 bases from J, leaving 20 bases between. This CDR3 reads CASSPGWGVLGEQFF. The CDR3, as DNA: TGTGCCAGCAGCCCAGGCTGGGGCGTATTGGGTGAGCAGTTCTTC. Full variable domain (rest looked up from reference TRBV9 and TRBJ2-1): DSGVTQTPKHLITATGQRVTLRCSPRSGDLSVYWYQQSLDQGLQFLIQYYNGEERAKGNILERFSAQQFPDLHSELNLSSLELGDSALYFCASSPGWGVLGEQFFGPGTRLTVL.

This clone was detected only a few times. The rearrangement joins TRBV19 to TRBJ1-1; D not resolved. V was clipped by 0 bases and J by 1 base, with 3 bases between them. The CDR3 contains 13 residues. Germline lookup yields CDR1 LNHDA and CDR2 SQIVND (reference sequence). CDR3 in DNA: TGTGCCAGTAGTATAGAGCCGAACACTGAAGCTTTCTTT. Translating gives CASSIEPNTEAFF.

The chain links TRBV7-8 to TRBJ1-2, with D unclear. Trimming shortened V by 1 base and J by 7 bases, and 7 bases separated the two germline ends. CDR1 is SGHVS and CDR2 is FQNEAQ in the germline V gene. This CDR3 comprises 12 residues. Here the CDR3 DNA reads TGTGCCAGCAGCTTAGGGGGTGGTGGCTACACCTTC. Residues: CASSLGGGGYTF.

The chain combines TRBV5-1 with TRBJ1-4; D possibly corresponds to TRBD1 (5 bases). Germline V gene lookup returns CDR1 SGHRS and CDR2 YFSETQ. V was trimmed by 0 bases and J by 3 bases, leaving 6 bases between them. This CDR3 spans 14 amino acids. Here the CDR3 DNA reads TGCGCCAGCAGCTTGGTGGGGCCTAATGAAAAACTGTTTTTT. This sequence encodes CASSLVGPNEKLFF. The whole variable domain, remainder taken from reference TRBV5-1 and TRBJ1-4, is KAGVTQTPRYLIKTRGQQVTLSCSPISGHRSVSWYQQTPGQGLQFLFEYFSETQRNKGNFPGRFSGRQFSNSRSEMNVSTLELGDSALYLCASSLVGPNEKLFFGSGTQLSVL.

The V gene is TRBV4-2, the J gene TRBJ1-3; no reliable D call. CDR1 LGHNA and CDR2 YNFKEQ come from the germline V gene. Trimming took 0 bases from V and 6 from J, leaving 12 bases between them. The CDR3 totals 15 residues. CDR3 sequence (DNA): TGTGCCAGCAGCCAAGAACGGATGTATTCAAACACCATATATTTT. It specifies CASSQERMYSNTIYF.

This chain joins TRBV18 and TRBJ2-2, with D possibly called TRBD1 or TRBD2 (5 bases each). Germline assignment: CDR1 KGHSH and CDR2 LQKENI. Trimming pared 3 bases from V and 3 bases from J, leaving 14 bases between. The CDR3 covers 16 residues. DNA for the CDR3: TGTGCCAGCTCACCCACCGGGACGTGGGACACCGGGGAGCTGTTTTTT. Protein: CASSPTGTWDTGELFF.

The chain joins TRBV7-2 to TRBJ2-6; unclear D gene. This CDR3 comprises 15 residues. Per the germline V gene, CDR1 is SGHTA and CDR2 is FQGNSA. Trimming stripped 3 bases from V and 2 bases from J, with 8 bases between. The CDR3 is CASSFRVAGANVLTF. The CDR3 bases are TGTGCCAGCAGCTTTCGGGTGGCTGGGGCCAACGTCCTGACTTTC.

The chain carries TRBV4-1 and TRBJ1-2; a weak D match, TRBD1 (6 bases). CDR1 and CDR2 from the germline V gene are MGHRA and YSYEKL. The ends were cut back, 4 bases at V and 4 bases at J, with 13 bases in the middle. The CDR3 has 14 residues. The CDR3 loop reads CASSLLGQTYGYTF. CDR3 nucleotides: TGCGCCAGCAGCCTACTAGGACAGACCTATGGCTACACCTTC.

The genes are TRBV23-1 and TRBJ2-3, with a weak D call TRBD1 (7 bases). TRBV23-1 is filed as an ORF, its function uncertain. The CDR3 sequence is 23 residues long. V lost 0 bases to trimming and J lost 2 bases, with 33 bases between them. CDR3 bases: TGCGCCAGCAGTCAATCCAGAGGCTGCGGGGTAGGAGACAGGGAACCCCCCACAGATACGCAGTATTTT. Translating it yields CASSQSRGCGVGDREPPTDTQYF.

The chain has TRBV29-1 and TRBJ2-1; TRBD1 might be the D (6 bases). CDR1 and CDR2 (germline): SQVTM, ANQGSEA. CDR3 length equals 12 residues. Trimming took off 7 bases at V and 5 bases at J, with 12 bases between the two ends. As DNA, the CDR3 is TGCAGCGGATACAGGGTTAACAATGAGCAGTTCTTC. Its protein is CSGYRVNNEQFF.

The chain couples TRBV6-5 to TRBJ1-2, with D perhaps TRBD1 (5 bases). The ends were cut back, 11 bases at V and 3 bases at J, with 10 bases in the middle. This CDR3 has 11 amino acids. Germline V gives CDR1 MNHEY, CDR2 SVGAGI. CDR3 residues: CAAGGYYGYTF. The DNA of the CDR3 is TGTGCCGCCGGGGGATACTATGGCTACACCTTC.

The chain links TRBV27 to TRBJ2-7, with D possibly being TRBD1 or TRBD2 (5 bases each). The length of the CDR3 is 15 residues. V shed 6 bases and J shed 2 bases, with 17 bases lying between them. Germline V gives CDR1 MNHEY, CDR2 SMNVEV (reference sequence). The CDR3 protein is CASSLAGTGPYEQYF. The CDR3 DNA follows: TGTGCCAGCAGCCTCGCCGGGACGGGTCCCTACGAGCAGTACTTC.

V is TRBV18 and J is TRBJ1-1; a weak D match, TRBD1 (5 bases). The V gene's germline CDR1 is KGHSH and CDR2 LQKENI. The ends were cut back, 3 bases at V and 0 bases at J, with 11 bases in the middle. This CDR3 is built from 15 residues. The CDR3 DNA reads TGTGCCAGCTCACCCAGGACAACGGTGAACACTGAAGCTTTCTTT. It yields the protein CASSPRTTVNTEAFF. Combining the CDR3 with reference TRBV18 and TRBJ1-1 gives the whole variable domain NAGVMQNPRHLVRRRGQEARLRCSPMKGHSHVYWYRQLPEEGLKFMVYLQKENIIDESGMPKERFSAEFPKEGPSILRIQQVVRGDSAAYFCASSPRTTVNTEAFFGQGTRLTVV.

The J gene is TRBJ1-4, the V gene TRBV19, with D tentatively TRBD1 (6 bases). CDR1 LNHDA and CDR2 SQIVND come from the germline V gene (reference sequence). This CDR3 has 14 amino acids. The ends were cut back, 8 bases at V and 6 bases at J, with 16 bases in the middle. CDR3 coding DNA: TGTGCCAGTCGCCCTGGGGGGCAGTATGAAAAACTGTTTTTT. Translating it yields CASRPGGQYEKLFF.

This clone came up a few times. The chain recombines TRBV19 with TRBJ1-6, with D possibly TRBD1 on 6 matching bases. The germline gives CDR1 LNHDA, CDR2 SQIVND (reference sequence). Trimming removed 3 bases at V and 5 bases at J, with 11 bases between. The CDR3 length is 15 residues. CDR3 loop: CASSIRGGDNSPLHF. CDR3 nucleotide sequence: TGTGCCAGTAGTATTAGGGGGGGAGATAATTCACCCCTCCACTTT.

The chain is built from TRBV5-1 and TRBJ2-1, with D hard to call. Germline V gene lookup returns CDR1 SGHRS and CDR2 YFSETQ. Between the trimmed V and J ends, which lost 4 bases and 10 bases, there was a span of 18 bases. This CDR3 is built from 14 residues. This chain's CDR3 is CASSPGSVPGEQFF. The CDR3 nucleotides read TGCGCCAGCAGCCCGGGTTCGGTGCCGGGCGAGCAGTTCTTC.

V is TRBV5-1 and J is TRBJ2-7; 8 nucleotides align to TRBD2. The CDR3 loop spans 15 amino acids. The V gene end was trimmed by 0 bases and the J gene end by 3 bases; junction bases not matched to a gene: 5. Germline V gene data show CDR1 as SGHRS and CDR2 as YFSETQ. CDR3 bases: TGCGCCAGCAGCTTGGATAGCGGGGAGGTCTACGAGCAGTACTTC. Its translation is CASSLDSGEVYEQYF.

The V gene is TRBV5-8, the J gene TRBJ2-5; D assignment may be TRBD1 or TRBD2 (6 bases each). Trimming took 0 bases from V and 0 from J, leaving 12 bases between them. Germline V lookup: CDR1 SGHTS, CDR2 YDEGEE. The CDR3 is 16 residues long. CDR3 bases: TGTGCCAGCAGCTTGGCAAGGGGGGCGTACCAAGAGACCCAGTACTTC. Translated, it gives CASSLARGAYQETQYF. The whole variable domain, filled in from reference TRBV5-8 and TRBJ2-5, reads EAGVTQSPTHLIKTRGQQATLRCSPISGHTSVYWYQQALGLGLQFLLWYDEGEERNRGNFPPRFSGRQFPNYSSELNVNALELEDSALYLCASSLARGAYQETQYFGPGTRLLVL.

This clone was recorded once. The chain combines TRBV6-5 with TRBJ1-1, with D uncertain. Germline V lookup: CDR1 MNHEY, CDR2 SVGAGI. The CDR3 is 11 amino acids. The V end was cut by 5 bases, the J end by 10 bases, with 11 bases between. The CDR3 DNA sequence: TGTGCCAGCAGTGAAACTTTAGGAGCTTTCTTT. Protein: CASSETLGAFF.

V gene TRBV9 combines with J gene TRBJ2-1; D is ambiguous. Germline CDR1 is SGDLS and CDR2 is YYNGEE. The CDR3 runs to 15 residues. V was trimmed by 0 bases and J by 4 bases, leaving 11 bases between them. The CDR3 spells CASSVGHAEYNEQFF. CDR3 nucleotide sequence: TGTGCCAGCAGCGTAGGACACGCGGAATACAATGAGCAGTTCTTC.

The chain uses TRBV7-2 and TRBJ1-3; a possible D gene is TRBD1 (6 bases). Trimming shortened V by 1 base and J by 4 bases, and 8 bases separated the two germline ends. CDR3 length equals 14 residues. Germline CDR1 is SGHTA and CDR2 is FQGNSA. The CDR3 protein is CASSLDRDGNTIYF. The CDR3 bases are TGTGCCAGCAGCTTAGACAGGGACGGAAACACCATATATTTT.

The genes are TRBV6-1 and TRBJ2-5, with D maybe TRBD1 (6 bases). CDR3 length: 15 amino acids. Germline V gene sequence: CDR1 MNHNS, CDR2 SASEGT. V was pared by 2 bases and J by 2 bases, with 12 bases between. CDR3 residues: CASSETGTIQETQYF. In nucleotides, the CDR3 is TGTGCCAGCAGTGAAACAGGGACGATACAAGAGACCCAGTACTTC.

This clone was seen a few times. This rearrangement joins TRBV9 to TRBJ1-6, with 7 nucleotides matching TRBD1. The CDR3 spans 14 residues. Germline values: CDR1 SGDLS, CDR2 YYNGEE. J gave up 10 bases and V 3 bases, and 7 bases lay outside the gene matches. The CDR3 nucleotides read TGTGCCAGCAGCGCCCGACAGGGAGGGTCACCCCTCCACTTT. Its translation is CASSARQGGSPLHF.

The chain combines TRBV9 with TRBJ2-3, with 12 bases aligning to TRBD1. Trimming cost V 4 bases and J 3 bases; bases outside gene matches: 6. CDR1 is SGDLS and CDR2 is YYNGEE in the germline V gene. This CDR3 comprises 16 residues. The CDR3 reads CASSPTGQGATDTQYF. DNA of the CDR3: TGTGCCAGCAGCCCAACGGGACAGGGGGCAACAGATACGCAGTATTTT. The whole variable domain, filled in from reference TRBV9 and TRBJ2-3, reads DSGVTQTPKHLITATGQRVTLRCSPRSGDLSVYWYQQSLDQGLQFLIQYYNGEERAKGNILERFSAQQFPDLHSELNLSSLELGDSALYFCASSPTGQGATDTQYFGPGTRLTVL.